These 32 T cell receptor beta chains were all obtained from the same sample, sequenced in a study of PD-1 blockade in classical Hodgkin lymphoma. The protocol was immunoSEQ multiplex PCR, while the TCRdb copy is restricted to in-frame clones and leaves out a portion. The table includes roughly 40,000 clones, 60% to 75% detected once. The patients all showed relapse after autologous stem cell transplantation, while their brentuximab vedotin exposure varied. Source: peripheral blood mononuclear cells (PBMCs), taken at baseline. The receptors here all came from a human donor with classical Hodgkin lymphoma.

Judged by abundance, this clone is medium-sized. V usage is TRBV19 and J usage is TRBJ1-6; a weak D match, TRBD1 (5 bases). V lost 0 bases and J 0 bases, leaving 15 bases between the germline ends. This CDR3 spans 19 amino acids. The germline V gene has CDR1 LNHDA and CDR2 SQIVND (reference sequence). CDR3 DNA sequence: TGTGCCAGTAGTATAGACCGGGACCGGACTAGCTCCTATAATTCACCCCTCCACTTT. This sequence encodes CASSIDRDRTSSYNSPLHF. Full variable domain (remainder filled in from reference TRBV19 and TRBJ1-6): DGGITQSPKYLFRKEGQNVTLSCEQNLNHDAMYWYRQDPGQGLRLIYYSQIVNDFQKGDIAEGYSVSREKKESFPLTVTSAQKNPTAFYLCASSIDRDRTSSYNSPLHFGNGTRLTVT.

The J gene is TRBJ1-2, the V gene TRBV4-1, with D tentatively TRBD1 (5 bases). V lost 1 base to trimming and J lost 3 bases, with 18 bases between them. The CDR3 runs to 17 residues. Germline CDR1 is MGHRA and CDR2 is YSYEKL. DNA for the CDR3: TGCGCCAGCAGCCAAGCTCCAACCGGGACGGAGTACTATGGCTACACCTTC. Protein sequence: CASSQAPTGTEYYGYTF.

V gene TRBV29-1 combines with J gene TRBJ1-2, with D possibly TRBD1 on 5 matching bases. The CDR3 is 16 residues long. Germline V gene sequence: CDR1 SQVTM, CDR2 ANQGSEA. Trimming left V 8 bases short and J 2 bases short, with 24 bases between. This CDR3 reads CSTTAEARVTNYGYTF. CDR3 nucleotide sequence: TGCAGCACTACGGCGGAAGCCAGGGTGACGAACTATGGCTACACCTTC.

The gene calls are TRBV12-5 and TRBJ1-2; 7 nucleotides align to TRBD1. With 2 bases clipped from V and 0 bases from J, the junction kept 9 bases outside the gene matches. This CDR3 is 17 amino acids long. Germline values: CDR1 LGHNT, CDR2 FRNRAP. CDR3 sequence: CASGLPRQGGSNYGYTF. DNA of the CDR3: TGTGCTAGTGGTTTGCCACGACAGGGTGGTTCTAACTATGGCTACACCTTC.

The CDR3, as DNA: TGTGCCAGCAGTCCCCCACAGGGAGCTATCTATGGCTACACCTTC. It codes for CASSPPQGAIYGYTF. The V and J genes are TRBV28 and TRBJ1-2; TRBD1 might be the D (6 bases). Germline V gene sequence: CDR1 MDHEN, CDR2 SYDVKM. This CDR3 contains 15 residues. Deletions cut 5 bases from V and 4 bases from J, with 17 bases between.

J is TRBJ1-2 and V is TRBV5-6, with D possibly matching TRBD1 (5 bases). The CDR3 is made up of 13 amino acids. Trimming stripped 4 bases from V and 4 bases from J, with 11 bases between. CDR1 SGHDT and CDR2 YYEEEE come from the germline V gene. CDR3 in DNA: TGTGCCAGCAGCGGAGGGACCCCCTATGGCTACACCTTC. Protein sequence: CASSGGTPYGYTF. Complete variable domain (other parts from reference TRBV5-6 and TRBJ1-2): DAGVTQSPTHLIKTRGQQVTLRCSPKSGHDTVSWYQQALGQGPQFIFQYYEEEERQRGNFPDRFSGHQFPNYSSELNVNALLLGDSALYLCASSGGTPYGYTFGSGTRLTVV.

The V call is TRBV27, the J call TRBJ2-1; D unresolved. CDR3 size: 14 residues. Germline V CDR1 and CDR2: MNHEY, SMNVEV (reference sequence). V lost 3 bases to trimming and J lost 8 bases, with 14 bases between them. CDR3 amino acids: CASSLRIGQDEQFF. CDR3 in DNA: TGTGCCAGCAGTTTGAGGATTGGGCAGGATGAGCAGTTCTTC.

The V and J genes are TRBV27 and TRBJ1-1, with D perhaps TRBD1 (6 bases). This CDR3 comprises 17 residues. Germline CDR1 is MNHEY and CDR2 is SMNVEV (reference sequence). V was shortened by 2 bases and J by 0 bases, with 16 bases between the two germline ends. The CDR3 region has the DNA TGTGCCAGCAGTTTAATCGTCCTAGGGGGAATGAACACTGAAGCTTTCTTT. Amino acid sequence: CASSLIVLGGMNTEAFF.

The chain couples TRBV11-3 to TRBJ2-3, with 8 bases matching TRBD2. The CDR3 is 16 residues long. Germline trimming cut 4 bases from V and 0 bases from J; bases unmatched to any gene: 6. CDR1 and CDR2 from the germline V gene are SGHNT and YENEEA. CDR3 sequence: CASSSTGGLSTDTQYF. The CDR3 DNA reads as TGTGCCAGCAGCTCGACGGGGGGGCTGAGCACAGATACGCAGTATTTT.

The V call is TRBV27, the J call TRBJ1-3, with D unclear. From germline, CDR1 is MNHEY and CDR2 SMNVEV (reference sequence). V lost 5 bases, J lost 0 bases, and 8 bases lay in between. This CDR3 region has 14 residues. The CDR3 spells CASSPVPSGNTIYF. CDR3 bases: TGTGCCAGCAGTCCAGTTCCCTCTGGAAACACCATATATTTT.

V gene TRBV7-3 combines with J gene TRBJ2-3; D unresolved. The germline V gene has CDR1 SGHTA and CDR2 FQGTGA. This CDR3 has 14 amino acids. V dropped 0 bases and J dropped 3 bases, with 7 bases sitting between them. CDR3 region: CASSLTFVTDTQYF. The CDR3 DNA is TGTGCCAGCAGCTTAACGTTCGTTACAGATACGCAGTATTTT.

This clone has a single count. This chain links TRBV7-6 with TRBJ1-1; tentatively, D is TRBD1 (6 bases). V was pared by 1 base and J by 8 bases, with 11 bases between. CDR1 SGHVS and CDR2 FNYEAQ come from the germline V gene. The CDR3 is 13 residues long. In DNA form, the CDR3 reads TGTGCCAGCAGCTTAGAGGTTGGGACAGAAGCTTTCTTT. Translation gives CASSLEVGTEAFF.

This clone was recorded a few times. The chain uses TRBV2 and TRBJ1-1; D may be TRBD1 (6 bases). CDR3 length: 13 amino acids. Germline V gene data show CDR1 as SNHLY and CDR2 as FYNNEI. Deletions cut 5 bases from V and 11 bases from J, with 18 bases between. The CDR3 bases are TGTGCCAGCAGTCCAACAGGGACCAGGCCGGCTTTCTTT. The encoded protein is CASSPTGTRPAFF.

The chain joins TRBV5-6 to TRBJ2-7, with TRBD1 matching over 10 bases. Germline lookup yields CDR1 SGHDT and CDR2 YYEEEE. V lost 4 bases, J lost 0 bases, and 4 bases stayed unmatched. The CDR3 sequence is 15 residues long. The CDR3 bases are TGTGCCAGCAGCCCCGGGACAGGGGTCTCCTACGAGCAGTACTTC. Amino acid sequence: CASSPGTGVSYEQYF.

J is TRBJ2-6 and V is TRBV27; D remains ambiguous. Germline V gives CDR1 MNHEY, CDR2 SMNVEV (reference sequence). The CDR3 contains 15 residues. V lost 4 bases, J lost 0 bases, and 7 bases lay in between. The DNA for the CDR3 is TGTGCCAGCAGTTATTTGACCTCTGGGGCCAACGTCCTGACTTTC. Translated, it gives CASSYLTSGANVLTF.

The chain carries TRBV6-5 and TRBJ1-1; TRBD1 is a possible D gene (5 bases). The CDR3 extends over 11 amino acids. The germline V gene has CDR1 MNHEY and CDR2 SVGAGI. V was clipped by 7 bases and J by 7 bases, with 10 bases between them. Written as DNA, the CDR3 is TGTGCCAGCATCCGGGGCATTGAAGCTTTCTTT. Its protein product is CASIRGIEAFF.

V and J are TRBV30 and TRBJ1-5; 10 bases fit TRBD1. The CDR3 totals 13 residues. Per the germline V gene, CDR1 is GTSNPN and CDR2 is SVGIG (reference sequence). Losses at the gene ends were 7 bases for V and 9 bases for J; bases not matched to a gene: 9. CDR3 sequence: CALKTGGNRPQHF. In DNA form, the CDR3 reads TGTGCCTTGAAGACAGGGGGCAATAGGCCCCAGCATTTT. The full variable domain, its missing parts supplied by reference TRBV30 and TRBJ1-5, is SQTIHQWPATLVQPVGSPLSLECTVEGTSNPNLYWYRQAAGRGLQLLFYSVGIGQISSEVPQNLSASRPQDRQFILSSKKLLLSDSGFYLCALKTGGNRPQHFGDGTRLSIL.

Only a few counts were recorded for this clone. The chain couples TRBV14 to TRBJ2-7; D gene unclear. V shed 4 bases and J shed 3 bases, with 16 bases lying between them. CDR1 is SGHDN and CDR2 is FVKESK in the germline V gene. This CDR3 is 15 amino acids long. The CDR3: CASSPPNGRVYEQYF. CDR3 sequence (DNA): TGTGCCAGCAGCCCCCCTAACGGCCGGGTCTACGAGCAGTACTTC.

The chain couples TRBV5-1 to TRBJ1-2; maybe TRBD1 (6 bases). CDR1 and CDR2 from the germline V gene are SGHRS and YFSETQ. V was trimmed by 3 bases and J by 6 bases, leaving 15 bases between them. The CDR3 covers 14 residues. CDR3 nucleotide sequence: TGCGCCAGCAGCTCAGGGGAGGCAGGGCATGGCTACACCTTC. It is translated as CASSSGEAGHGYTF.

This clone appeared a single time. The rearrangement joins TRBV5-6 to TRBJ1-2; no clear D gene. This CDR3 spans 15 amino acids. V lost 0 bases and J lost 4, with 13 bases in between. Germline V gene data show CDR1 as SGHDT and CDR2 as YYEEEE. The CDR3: CASSLAGAYGYGYTF. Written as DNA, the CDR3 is TGTGCCAGCAGCTTGGCCGGCGCTTACGGCTATGGCTACACCTTC.

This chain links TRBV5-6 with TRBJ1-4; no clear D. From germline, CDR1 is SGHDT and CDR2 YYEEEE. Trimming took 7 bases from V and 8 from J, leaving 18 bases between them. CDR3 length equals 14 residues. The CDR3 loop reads CASCPTGKGEKLFF. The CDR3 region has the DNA TGTGCCAGCTGCCCGACGGGGAAGGGAGAAAAACTGTTTTTT.

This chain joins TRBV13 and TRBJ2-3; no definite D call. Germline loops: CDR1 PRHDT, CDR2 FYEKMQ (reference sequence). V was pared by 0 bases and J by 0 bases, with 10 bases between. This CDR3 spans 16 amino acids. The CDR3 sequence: CASSLGLSGSTDTQYF. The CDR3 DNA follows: TGTGCCAGCAGCTTAGGCCTCTCCGGGAGCACAGATACGCAGTATTTT.

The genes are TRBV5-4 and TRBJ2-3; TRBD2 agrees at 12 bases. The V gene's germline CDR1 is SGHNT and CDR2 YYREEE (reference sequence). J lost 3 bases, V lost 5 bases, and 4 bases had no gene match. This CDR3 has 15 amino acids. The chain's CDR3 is CASRLAGGKTDTQYF. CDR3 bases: TGTGCCAGCAGGCTAGCGGGAGGGAAGACAGATACGCAGTATTTT.

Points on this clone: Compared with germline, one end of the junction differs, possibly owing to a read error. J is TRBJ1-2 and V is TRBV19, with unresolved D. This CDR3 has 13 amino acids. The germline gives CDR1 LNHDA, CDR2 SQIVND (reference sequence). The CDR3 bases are TGTGCCAGTAGTATAAGAGGGTTGTATGCCTACACCTTC. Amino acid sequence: CASSIRGLYAYTF.

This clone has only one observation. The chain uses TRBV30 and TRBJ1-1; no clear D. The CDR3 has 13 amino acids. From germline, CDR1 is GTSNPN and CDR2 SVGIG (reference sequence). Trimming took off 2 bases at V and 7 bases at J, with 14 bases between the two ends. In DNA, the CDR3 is TGTGCCTGGAGTCCTACCGGAGGGAATGAAGCTTTCTTT. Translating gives CAWSPTGGNEAFF.

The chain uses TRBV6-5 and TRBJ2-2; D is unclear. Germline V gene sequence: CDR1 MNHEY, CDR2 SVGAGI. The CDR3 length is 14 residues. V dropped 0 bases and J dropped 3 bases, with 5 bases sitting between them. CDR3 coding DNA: TGTGCCAGCAGTTACTCTGGGCACACCGGGGAGCTGTTTTTT. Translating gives CASSYSGHTGELFF.

The CDR3 sequence is CASSLSSNYGYTF. The DNA for the CDR3 is TGTGCCAGCAGCTTATCAAGTAACTATGGCTACACCTTC. The chain is built from TRBV7-9 and TRBJ1-2; D unclear. The V gene lost 2 bases and the J gene lost 1 base, with 5 bases spanning the gap. Per the germline V gene, CDR1 is SEHNR and CDR2 is FQNEAQ (reference sequence). CDR3 length: 13 residues.

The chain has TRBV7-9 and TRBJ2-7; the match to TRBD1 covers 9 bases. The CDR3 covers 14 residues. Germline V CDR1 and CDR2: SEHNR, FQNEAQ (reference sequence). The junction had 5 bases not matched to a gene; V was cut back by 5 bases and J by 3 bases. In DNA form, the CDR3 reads TGTGCCAGCAGCGGGACAGGGCTCTTCTACGAGCAGTACTTC. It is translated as CASSGTGLFYEQYF.

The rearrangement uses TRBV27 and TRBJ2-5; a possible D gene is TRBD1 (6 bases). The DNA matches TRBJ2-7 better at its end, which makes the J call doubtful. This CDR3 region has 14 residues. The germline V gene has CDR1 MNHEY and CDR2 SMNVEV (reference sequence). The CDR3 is CASSLSRGPYEQYF. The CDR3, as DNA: TGTGCCAGCAGCCTTTCCAGGGGCCCCTACGAGCAGTACTTC.

CDR3 sequence (DNA): TGTGCCAGCAGCTTGGGGCCCGTGTGGGCGACTGGGGCCAACGTCCTGACTTTC. It specifies CASSLGPVWATGANVLTF. The J gene is TRBJ2-6, the V gene TRBV7-9, with a weak D call TRBD1 (5 bases). Germline loops: CDR1 SEHNR, CDR2 FQNEAQ (reference sequence). V was clipped by 3 bases and J by 2 bases, with 17 bases between them. The CDR3 spans 18 residues.

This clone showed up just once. In DNA, the CDR3 is TGTGCCAGCAGCCCAAACAGGGCTAAGAACTATGGCTACACCTTC. Residues: CASSPNRAKNYGYTF. This chain uses TRBV7-3 with TRBJ1-2; TRBD1 might be the D (6 bases). V lost 5 bases to trimming and J lost 2 bases, with 15 bases between them. The CDR3 contains 15 residues. Germline V CDR1 and CDR2: SGHTA, FQGTGA.

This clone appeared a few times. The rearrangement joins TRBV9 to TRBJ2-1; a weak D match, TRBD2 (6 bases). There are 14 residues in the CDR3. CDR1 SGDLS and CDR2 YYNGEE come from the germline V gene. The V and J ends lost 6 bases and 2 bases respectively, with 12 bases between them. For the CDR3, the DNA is TGTGCCAGCACGGGCGGGGAAGCCTACAATGAGCAGTTCTTC. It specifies CASTGGEAYNEQFF.